Each of the 13 T cell receptor beta chains below was sequenced from the same sample in a study of control samples from healthy donors and cancer patients. Generated by immunoSEQ multiplex PCR, the TCRdb table keeps only in-frame clones and is missing some. The sample lists 100,000 to 150,000 clones; about nine tenths were seen once. The specimen was blood. These receptors originate from a man aged 35 to 55 in good health.

The chain employs TRBV6-2 or TRBV6-3 and TRBJ1-1; D remains ambiguous. Germline assignment: CDR1 MNHEY and CDR2 SVGEGT. This CDR3 is 15 amino acids long. The V and J ends lost 0 bases and 1 base respectively, with 9 bases between them. The CDR3 nucleotides are TGTGCCAGCAGTTACTCAATTCGGCAGAACACTGAAGCTTTCTTT. Translation: CASSYSIRQNTEAFF.

The chain is built from TRBV4-1 and TRBJ2-1; D may be TRBD1 (5 bases). Trimming cost V 1 base and J 9 bases, with 16 bases left between them. CDR3 size: 15 residues. CDR1 is MGHRA, CDR2 YSYEKL, per germline. DNA of the CDR3: TGCGCCAGCAGCCAAGGTGCCGCAGGGATTGGTGAGCAGTTCTTC. Protein product: CASSQGAAGIGEQFF.

The chain recombines TRBV10-1 with TRBJ2-2, with 10 bases matching TRBD2. CDR3 length: 13 amino acids. Germline-derived CDR1 and CDR2 are WNHNN and SYGVQD (reference sequence). Trimming took 5 bases from V and 6 from J; bases not matched to a gene: 0. CDR3 in DNA: TGCGCCAGCAGTAGCGGGGGGGCCGGGGAGCTGTTTTTT. Protein product: CASSSGGAGELFF.

V gene TRBV24-1 combines with J gene TRBJ2-3; no definite D call. Trimming shortened V by 3 bases and J by 3 bases, and 9 bases separated the two germline ends. CDR1 KGHDR and CDR2 SFDVKD come from the germline V gene. The CDR3 is 14 residues long. CDR3 sequence: CATSDSLTTDTQYF. In DNA, the CDR3 is TGTGCCACCAGTGATAGTTTGACTACAGATACGCAGTATTTT.

J is TRBJ1-2 and V is TRBV5-1, with D perhaps matching TRBD1 (5 bases). This CDR3 contains 13 residues. The germline CDR1 and CDR2 sequences are SGHRS and YFSETQ. V was trimmed by 0 bases and J by 6 bases, leaving 9 bases between them. This chain's CDR3 is CASSLAGGNGYTF. DNA of the CDR3: TGCGCCAGCAGCTTGGCCGGGGGGAATGGCTACACCTTC.

This chain uses TRBV20-1 with TRBJ2-7; D unclear. Trimming cost V 6 bases and J 0 bases, with 6 bases left between them. The CDR3 has 11 residues. Germline assignment: CDR1 DFQATT and CDR2 SNEGSKA (reference sequence). CDR3 DNA: TGCAGTGCGCCCGTCTCCTACGAGCAGTACTTC. Translating gives CSAPVSYEQYF.

The chain uses TRBV2 and TRBJ2-1; TRBD2 matches at 7 bases. The CDR3 consists of 15 residues. Germline lookup yields CDR1 SNHLY and CDR2 FYNNEI. Unmatched junction bases numbered 5, after V lost 3 bases and J lost 3 bases. The CDR3 coding sequence is TGTGCCAGCAGTGAGAGGCCGGGGGGCTACAATGAGCAGTTCTTC. It is translated as CASSERPGGYNEQFF. The variable domain in full, with the rest retrieved from reference TRBV2 and TRBJ2-1, is EPEVTQTPSHQVTQMGQEVILRCVPISNHLYFYWYRQILGQKVEFLVSFYNNEISEKSEIFDDQFSVERPDGSNFTLKIRSTKLEDSAMYFCASSERPGGYNEQFFGPGTRLTVL.

The gene calls are TRBV6-1 and TRBJ1-2; weak D call: TRBD1 (5 bases). Germline lookup yields CDR1 MNHNS and CDR2 SASEGT. V was shortened by 0 bases and J by 7 bases, with 15 bases between the two germline ends. The CDR3 spans 15 residues. The CDR3 here is CASSEAPRQGSGYTF. CDR3 nucleotides: TGTGCCAGCAGTGAAGCACCCCGCCAGGGCTCTGGCTACACCTTC.

This chain uses TRBV28 with TRBJ1-5, with D unresolved. Germline V CDR1 and CDR2: MDHEN, SYDVKM. The CDR3 length is 15 residues. V was shortened by 2 bases and J by 1 base, with 9 bases between the two germline ends. CDR3 DNA sequence: TGTGCCAGCAGTTTACAAGGGCACAGCAATCAGCCCCAGCATTTT. Encoded protein: CASSLQGHSNQPQHF.

CDR3 sequence: CASSEGTSSSGANVLTF. In DNA form, the CDR3 reads TGTGCCAGCAGTGAGGGAACGTCCTCCTCTGGGGCCAACGTCCTGACTTTC. This rearrangement joins TRBV6-4 to TRBJ2-6; D ambiguous. Trimming removed 3 bases at V and 0 bases at J, with 12 bases between. CDR3 length: 17 amino acids. The germline V gene has CDR1 MRHNA and CDR2 SNTAGT.

The V gene is TRBV5-6, the J gene TRBJ1-1; TRBD1 might be the D (6 bases). Germline lookup yields CDR1 SGHDT and CDR2 YYEEEE. The CDR3 has 14 residues. Trimming pared 1 base from V and 10 bases from J, leaving 17 bases between. This chain's CDR3 is CASSLRGGRKVAFF. CDR3 nucleotide sequence: TGTGCCAGCAGCTTGAGAGGGGGGCGGAAGGTAGCTTTCTTT.

V gene TRBV5-1 combines with J gene TRBJ2-1; D remains unclear. This CDR3 is built from 13 residues. Germline CDR1 reads SGHRS; CDR2 reads YFSETQ. V dropped 5 bases and J dropped 4 bases, with 10 bases sitting between them. The CDR3 nucleotides read TGCGCCAGCAGTACGACTTATTACAATGAGCAGTTCTTC. It encodes CASSTTYYNEQFF.

This clone was seen once. The CDR3 spells CASRMGQFYGYTF. CDR3 sequence (DNA): TGTGCCAGCAGGATGGGACAATTCTATGGCTACACCTTC. This rearrangement joins TRBV6-5 to TRBJ1-2, with D possibly matching TRBD1 (6 bases). The V gene lost 6 bases and the J gene lost 4 bases, with 12 bases spanning the gap. Germline V gene lookup returns CDR1 MNHEY and CDR2 SVGAGI. The CDR3 is 13 amino acids.